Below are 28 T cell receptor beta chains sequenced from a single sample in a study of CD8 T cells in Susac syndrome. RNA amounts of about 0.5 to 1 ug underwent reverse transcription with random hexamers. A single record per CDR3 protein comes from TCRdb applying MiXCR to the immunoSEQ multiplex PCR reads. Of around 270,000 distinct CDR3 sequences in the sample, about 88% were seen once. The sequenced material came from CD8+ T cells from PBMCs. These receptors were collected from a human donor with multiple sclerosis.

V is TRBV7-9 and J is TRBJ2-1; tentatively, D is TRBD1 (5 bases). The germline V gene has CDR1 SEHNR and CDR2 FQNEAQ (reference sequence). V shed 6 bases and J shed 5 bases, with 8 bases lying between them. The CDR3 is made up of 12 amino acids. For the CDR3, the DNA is TGTGCCAGCAGAAAGGGGAACAATGAGCAGTTCTTC. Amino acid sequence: CASRKGNNEQFF.

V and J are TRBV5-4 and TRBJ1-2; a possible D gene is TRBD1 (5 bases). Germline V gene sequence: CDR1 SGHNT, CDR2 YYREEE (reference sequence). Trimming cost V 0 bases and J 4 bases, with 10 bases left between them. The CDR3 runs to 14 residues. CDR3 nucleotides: TGTGCCAGCAGCTTGGACGGGACCGCCTATGGCTACACCTTC. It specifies CASSLDGTAYGYTF. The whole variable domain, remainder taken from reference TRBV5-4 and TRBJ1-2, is ETGVTQSPTHLIKTRGQQVTLRCSSQSGHNTVSWYQQALGQGPQFIFQYYREEENGRGNFPPRFSGLQFPNYSSELNVNALELDDSALYLCASSLDGTAYGYTFGSGTRLTVV.

The CDR3 DNA is TGTGCCAGCAGCGTTAGCGGGAAACCCCGATCTGGGGCCAACGTCCTGACTTTC. Protein product: CASSVSGKPRSGANVLTF. The chain carries TRBV7-2 and TRBJ2-6; TRBD2 matches 8 bases. Germline V gene sequence: CDR1 SGHTA, CDR2 FQGNSA. With V trimmed by 5 bases and J by 1 base, 10 bases remained unmatched. This CDR3 spans 18 amino acids.

CDR3: CASSLVGWNNEQFF. The CDR3, as DNA: TGCGCCAGCAGCTTGGTGGGTTGGAACAATGAGCAGTTCTTC. The V call is TRBV5-1, the J call TRBJ2-1; unclear D gene. The V gene lost 0 bases and the J gene lost 5 bases, with 9 bases spanning the gap. CDR3 length: 14 residues. Per germline, CDR1 SGHRS and CDR2 YFSETQ.

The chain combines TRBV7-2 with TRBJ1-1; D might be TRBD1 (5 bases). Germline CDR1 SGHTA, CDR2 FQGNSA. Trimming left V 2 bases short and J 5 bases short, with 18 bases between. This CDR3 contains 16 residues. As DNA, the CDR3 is TGTGCCAGCAGCTTATGGTCGGGAGGGGAAATAACTGAAGCTTTCTTT. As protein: CASSLWSGGEITEAFF.

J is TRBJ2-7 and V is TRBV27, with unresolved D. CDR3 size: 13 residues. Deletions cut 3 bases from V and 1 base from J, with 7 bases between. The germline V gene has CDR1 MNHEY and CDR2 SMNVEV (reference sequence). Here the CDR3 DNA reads TGTGCCAGCAGTTTTCAGCAATCCTACGAGCAGTACTTC. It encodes CASSFQQSYEQYF.

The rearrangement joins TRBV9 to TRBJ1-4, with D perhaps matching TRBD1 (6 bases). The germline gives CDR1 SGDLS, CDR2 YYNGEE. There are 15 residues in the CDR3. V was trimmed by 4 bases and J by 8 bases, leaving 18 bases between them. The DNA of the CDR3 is TGTGCCAGCAGCTCGGGGGGCACTCAGGGGGAAAAACTGTTTTTT. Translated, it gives CASSSGGTQGEKLFF. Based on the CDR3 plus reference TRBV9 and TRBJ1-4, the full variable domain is DSGVTQTPKHLITATGQRVTLRCSPRSGDLSVYWYQQSLDQGLQFLIQYYNGEERAKGNILERFSAQQFPDLHSELNLSSLELGDSALYFCASSSGGTQGEKLFFGSGTQLSVL.

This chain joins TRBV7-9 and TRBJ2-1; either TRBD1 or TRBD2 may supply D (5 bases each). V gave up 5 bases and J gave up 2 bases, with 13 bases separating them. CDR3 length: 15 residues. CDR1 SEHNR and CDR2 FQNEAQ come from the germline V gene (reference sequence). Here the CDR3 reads CASSQGPAAYNEQFF. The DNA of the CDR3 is TGTGCCAGCAGCCAGGGACCAGCAGCCTACAATGAGCAGTTCTTC.

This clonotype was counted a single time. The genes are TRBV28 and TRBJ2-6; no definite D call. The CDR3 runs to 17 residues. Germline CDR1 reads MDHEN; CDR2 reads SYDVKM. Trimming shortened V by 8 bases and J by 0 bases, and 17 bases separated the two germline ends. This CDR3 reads CASAPLSPASGANVLTF. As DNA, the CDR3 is TGTGCCAGCGCCCCACTCAGCCCCGCCTCTGGGGCCAACGTCCTGACTTTC.

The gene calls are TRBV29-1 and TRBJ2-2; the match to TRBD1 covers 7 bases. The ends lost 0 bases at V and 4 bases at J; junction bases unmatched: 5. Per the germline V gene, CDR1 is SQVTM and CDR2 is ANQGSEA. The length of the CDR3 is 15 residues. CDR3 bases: TGCAGCGTTGAAGATGTAGGGGGCGCCACCGGGGAGCTGTTTTTT. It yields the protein CSVEDVGGATGELFF.

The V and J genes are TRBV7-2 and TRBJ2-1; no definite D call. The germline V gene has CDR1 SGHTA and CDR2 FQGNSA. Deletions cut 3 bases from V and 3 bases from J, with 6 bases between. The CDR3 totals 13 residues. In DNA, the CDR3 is TGTGCCAGCAGCTTTGACAACTACAATGAGCAGTTCTTC. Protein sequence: CASSFDNYNEQFF.

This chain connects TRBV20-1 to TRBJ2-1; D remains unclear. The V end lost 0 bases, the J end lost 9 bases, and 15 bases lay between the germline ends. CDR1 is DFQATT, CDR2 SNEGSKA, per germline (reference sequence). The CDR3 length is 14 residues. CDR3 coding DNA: TGCAGTGCTAGAGAGCAGGTCTACCGTAGTGAGCAGTTCTTC. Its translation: CSAREQVYRSEQFF.

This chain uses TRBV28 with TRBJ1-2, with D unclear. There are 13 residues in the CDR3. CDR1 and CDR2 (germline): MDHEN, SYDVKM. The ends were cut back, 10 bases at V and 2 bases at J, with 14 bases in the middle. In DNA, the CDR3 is TGTGCCACCGGACGGAGAGACAACTATGGCTACACCTTC. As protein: CATGRRDNYGYTF.

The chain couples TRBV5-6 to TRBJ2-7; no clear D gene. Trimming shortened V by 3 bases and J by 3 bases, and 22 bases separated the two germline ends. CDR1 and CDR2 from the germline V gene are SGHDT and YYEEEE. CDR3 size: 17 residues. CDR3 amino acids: CASSSSEGEWLSYEQYF. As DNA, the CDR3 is TGTGCCAGCAGCTCCTCGGAAGGAGAGTGGTTGAGCTACGAGCAGTACTTC.

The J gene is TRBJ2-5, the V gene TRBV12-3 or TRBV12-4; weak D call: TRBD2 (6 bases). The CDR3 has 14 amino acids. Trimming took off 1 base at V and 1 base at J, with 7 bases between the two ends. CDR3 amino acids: CASSLGGVQETQYF. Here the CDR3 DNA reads TGTGCCAGCAGTTTAGGGGGGGTCCAAGAGACCCAGTACTTC.

CDR3 in amino acids: CASSSPVGTEAFF. Here the CDR3 DNA reads TGTGCCAGCAGTTCCCCGGTTGGCACTGAAGCTTTCTTT. The rearrangement joins TRBV27 to TRBJ1-1; no definite D call. Looked up from germline, CDR1 is MNHEY and CDR2 is SMNVEV (reference sequence). CDR3 length: 13 residues. Trimming shortened V by 4 bases and J by 4 bases, and 10 bases separated the two germline ends.

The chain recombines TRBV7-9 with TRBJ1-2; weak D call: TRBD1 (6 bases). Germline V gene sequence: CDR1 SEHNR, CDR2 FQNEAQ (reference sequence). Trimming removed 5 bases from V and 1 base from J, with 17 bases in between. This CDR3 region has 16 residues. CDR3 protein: CASSTLTGRLNYGYTF. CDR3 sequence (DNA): TGTGCCAGCAGCACGCTAACAGGGCGTCTTAACTATGGCTACACCTTC.

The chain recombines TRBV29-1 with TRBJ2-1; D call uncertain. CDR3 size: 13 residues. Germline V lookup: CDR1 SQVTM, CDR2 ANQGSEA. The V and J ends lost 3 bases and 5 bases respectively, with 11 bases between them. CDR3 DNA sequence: TGCAGCGTTGAGTTCGGTCCGGACAATGAGCAGTTCTTC. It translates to CSVEFGPDNEQFF.

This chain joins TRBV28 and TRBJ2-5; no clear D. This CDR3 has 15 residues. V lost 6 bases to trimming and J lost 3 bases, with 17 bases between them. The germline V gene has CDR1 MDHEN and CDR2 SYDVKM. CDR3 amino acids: CASSRTAVSKETQYF. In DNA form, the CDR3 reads TGTGCCAGCAGCAGGACGGCCGTGAGTAAAGAGACCCAGTACTTC.

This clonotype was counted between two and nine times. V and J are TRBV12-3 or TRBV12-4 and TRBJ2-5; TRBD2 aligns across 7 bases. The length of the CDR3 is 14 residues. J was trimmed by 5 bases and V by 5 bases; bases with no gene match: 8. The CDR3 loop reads CASSPTSGGETQYF. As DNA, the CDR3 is TGTGCCAGCAGTCCAACTTCCGGGGGGGAGACCCAGTACTTC.

CDR3 nucleotide sequence: TGCGCCAGCAGCCCGCAAGGAGGGGCCCCGAATGAGCAGTTCTTC. Protein sequence: CASSPQGGAPNEQFF. The J gene is TRBJ2-1, the V gene TRBV5-1, with D perhaps matching TRBD2 (6 bases). Trimming stripped 4 bases from V and 7 bases from J, with 18 bases between. CDR1 and CDR2 (germline): SGHRS, YFSETQ. The CDR3 consists of 15 residues.

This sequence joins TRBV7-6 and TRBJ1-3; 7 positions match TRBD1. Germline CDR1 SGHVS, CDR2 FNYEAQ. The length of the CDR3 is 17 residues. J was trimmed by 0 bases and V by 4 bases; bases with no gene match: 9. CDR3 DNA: TGTGCCAGCAGCTCCGGGGGGACAGCGTTCTCTGGAAACACCATATATTTT. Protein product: CASSSGGTAFSGNTIYF.

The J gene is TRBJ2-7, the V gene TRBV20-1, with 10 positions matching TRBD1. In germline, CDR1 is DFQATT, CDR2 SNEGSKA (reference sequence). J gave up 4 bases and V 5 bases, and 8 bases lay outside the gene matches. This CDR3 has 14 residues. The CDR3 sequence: CSAPPPGQGYEQYF. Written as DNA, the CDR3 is TGCAGTGCTCCCCCACCGGGACAGGGGTACGAGCAGTACTTC.

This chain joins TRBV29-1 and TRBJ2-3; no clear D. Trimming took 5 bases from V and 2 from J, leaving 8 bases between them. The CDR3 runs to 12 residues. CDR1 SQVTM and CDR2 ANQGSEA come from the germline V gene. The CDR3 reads CSVLPDTDTQYF. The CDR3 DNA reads TGCAGCGTTTTACCAGACACAGATACGCAGTATTTT.

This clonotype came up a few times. DNA for the CDR3: TGCAGCGTTGAGTCGGACTTCTATGGCTACACCTTC. Encoded protein: CSVESDFYGYTF. The rearrangement uses TRBV29-1 and TRBJ1-2; D is uncertain. The germline CDR1 and CDR2 sequences are SQVTM and ANQGSEA. There are 12 residues in the CDR3. Between the trimmed V and J ends, which lost 3 bases and 4 bases, there was a span of 9 bases.

CDR3 region: CATSDSSGTGLFYGYTF. The CDR3 nucleotides are TGTGCCACCAGTGATTCTTCCGGGACAGGCTTATTCTATGGCTACACCTTC. The genes are TRBV24-1 and TRBJ1-2; 8 bases match TRBD1. The trim removed 2 bases at V and 4 bases at J, leaving 11 bases unmatched. This CDR3 is built from 17 residues. The germline CDR1 and CDR2 sequences are KGHDR and SFDVKD.

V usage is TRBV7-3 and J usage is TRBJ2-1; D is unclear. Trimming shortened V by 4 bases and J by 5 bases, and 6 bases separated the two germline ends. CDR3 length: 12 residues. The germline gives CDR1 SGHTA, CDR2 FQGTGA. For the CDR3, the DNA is TGTGCCAGCAGCTCACGTCACAATGAGCAGTTCTTC. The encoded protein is CASSSRHNEQFF.

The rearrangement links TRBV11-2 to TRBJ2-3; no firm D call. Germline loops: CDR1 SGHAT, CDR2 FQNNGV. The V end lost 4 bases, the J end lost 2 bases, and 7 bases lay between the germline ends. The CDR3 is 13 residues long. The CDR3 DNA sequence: TGTGCCAGCAGCTACCGATACACAGATACGCAGTATTTT. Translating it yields CASSYRYTDTQYF. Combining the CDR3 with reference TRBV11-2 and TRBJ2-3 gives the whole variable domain EAGVAQSPRYKIIEKRQSVAFWCNPISGHATLYWYQQILGQGPKLLIQFQNNGVVDDSQLPKDRFSAERLKGVDSTLKIQPAKLEDSAVYLCASSYRYTDTQYFGPGTRLTVL.